This is a list of T cell receptor beta chains from one sample in a study of control samples from healthy donors and cancer patients. Here immunoSEQ multiplex PCR was the method, and the copy in TCRdb shows in-frame clones only, minus some. The sample contains approximately 170,000 clones, roughly 95% of which appear only once. The sample consisted of blood. The source of these receptors is a woman in her sixties or seventies in good health. Each CDR3 is given with its conserved first and last residue. The D gene is left open where the match is weak. Clone sizes are given selectively: once, few, many, or a class where the clone is expanded.

v_call: TRBV18; clone_size: -; cdr3_length: 18; d_call: -; j_call: TRBJ1-1; cdr3_nt: TGTGCCAGCTCACCCCCGAATCGTCTTGGTACTCGGAACACTGAAGCTTTCTTT; cdr3_aa: CASSPPNRLGTRNTEAFF
v_call: TRBV10-1; clone_size: -; cdr3_length: 14; d_call: TRBD1; j_call: TRBJ1-2; cdr3_nt: TGCGCCAGCAGATACAGGGGGTTGCTCTATGGCTACACCTTC; cdr3_aa: CASRYRGLLYGYTF
v_call: TRBV29-1; clone_size: -; cdr3_length: 13; d_call: TRBD1; j_call: TRBJ1-1; cdr3_nt: TGCAGCGTTGAACAGGGGGCCTACACTGAAGCTTTCTTT; cdr3_aa: CSVEQGAYTEAFF
v_call: TRBV12-3/TRBV12-4; clone_size: -; cdr3_length: 12; d_call: -; j_call: TRBJ1-1; cdr3_nt: TGTGCCAGCAGTTTACGGAACAGTGAAGCTTTCTTT; cdr3_aa: CASSLRNSEAFF
v_call: TRBV5-6; clone_size: once; cdr3_length: 14; d_call: -; j_call: TRBJ1-1; cdr3_nt: TGTGCCAGCAGCTTAGCCCTAGGACAGACAGAAGCTTTCTTT; cdr3_aa: CASSLALGQTEAFF
v_call: TRBV6-5; clone_size: -; cdr3_length: 12; d_call: -; j_call: TRBJ2-3; cdr3_nt: TGTGCCAGCAGTTTTTCGGTAGATACGCAGTATTTT; cdr3_aa: CASSFSVDTQYF
v_call: TRBV2; clone_size: -; cdr3_length: 12; d_call: -; j_call: TRBJ2-7; cdr3_nt: TGTGCCAGCAGTGTCTCTACCTACGAGCAGTACTTC; cdr3_aa: CASSVSTYEQYF
v_call: TRBV6-5; clone_size: -; cdr3_length: 14; d_call: -; j_call: TRBJ1-2; cdr3_nt: TGTGCCAGCCGCATGGACGGCAATAACTATGGCTACACCTTC; cdr3_aa: CASRMDGNNYGYTF
v_call: TRBV7-2; clone_size: -; cdr3_length: 15; d_call: -; j_call: TRBJ1-6; cdr3_nt: TGTGCCAGCAGCTTAGCATCGGCTTCAGGTTCACCCCTCCACTTT; cdr3_aa: CASSLASASGSPLHF
v_call: TRBV19; clone_size: -; cdr3_length: 15; d_call: -; j_call: TRBJ1-5; cdr3_nt: TGTGCCAGTAGGCGACAGGAAATTAGCAATCAGCCCCAGCATTTT; cdr3_aa: CASRRQEISNQPQHF
v_call: TRBV4-3; clone_size: -; cdr3_length: 16; d_call: TRBD1; j_call: TRBJ1-6; cdr3_nt: TGCGCCAGCAGCCAGAAGGCGACAGGGATCAATTCACCCCTCCACTTT; cdr3_aa: CASSQKATGINSPLHF
v_call: TRBV5-1; clone_size: -; cdr3_length: 13; d_call: -; j_call: TRBJ1-1; cdr3_nt: TGCGCCAGCAGCTTGGCCCCAGGGGAAAGGGGTTTCTTT; cdr3_aa: CASSLAPGERGFF
v_call: TRBV19; clone_size: -; cdr3_length: 14; d_call: TRBD1; j_call: TRBJ2-2; cdr3_nt: TGTGCCAGCCGCCGACAGGGGAGCACCGGGGAGCTGTTTTTT; cdr3_aa: CASRRQGSTGELFF
v_call: TRBV6-6; clone_size: -; cdr3_length: 12; d_call: -; j_call: TRBJ1-4; cdr3_nt: TGTGCCAGCAGTTACGTAAATGAAAAACTGTTTTTT; cdr3_aa: CASSYVNEKLFF
v_call: TRBV6-5; clone_size: -; cdr3_length: 15; d_call: TRBD1; j_call: TRBJ2-7; cdr3_nt: TGTGCCAGCAGGATGGACAGGCTGAGCTCCTACGAGCAGTACTTC; cdr3_aa: CASRMDRLSSYEQYF
v_call: TRBV11-2; clone_size: -; cdr3_length: 15; d_call: -; j_call: TRBJ1-2; cdr3_nt: TGTGCCAGCAGCTTAGGCGCAGGGCTTAACTATGGCTACACCTTC; cdr3_aa: CASSLGAGLNYGYTF
v_call: TRBV27; clone_size: few; cdr3_length: 14; d_call: -; j_call: TRBJ1-2; cdr3_nt: TGTGCCAGCAGAGGAGGAAGCTCTAACTATGGCTACACCTTC; cdr3_aa: CASRGGSSNYGYTF
v_call: TRBV21-1; clone_size: -; cdr3_length: 18; d_call: -; j_call: TRBJ1-2; cdr3_nt: TGTGCCAGCATCCCCTCGAACGGGGAGGCAGAGTTAAACTATGGCTACACCTTC; cdr3_aa: CASIPSNGEAELNYGYTF
v_call: TRBV6-6; clone_size: -; cdr3_length: 14; d_call: TRBD1; j_call: TRBJ2-7; cdr3_nt: TGTGCCAGTAGAGGACAGGGGAACTCCTACGAGCAGTACTTC; cdr3_aa: CASRGQGNSYEQYF
v_call: TRBV6-2/TRBV6-3; clone_size: -; cdr3_length: 15; d_call: -; j_call: TRBJ1-5; cdr3_nt: TGTGCCAGCAGTCGACTGACCGGAAACAATCAGCCCCAGCATTTT; cdr3_aa: CASSRLTGNNQPQHF
v_call: TRBV7-2; clone_size: once; cdr3_length: 15; d_call: -; j_call: TRBJ1-3; cdr3_nt: TGTGCCAGCAGCTCGAGGGAAATCTCTGGAAACACCATATATTTT; cdr3_aa: CASSSREISGNTIYF
v_call: TRBV7-7; clone_size: -; cdr3_length: 14; d_call: -; j_call: TRBJ2-2; cdr3_nt: TGTGCTAGCAGTTCTACCCCGAACACCGGGGAGCTGTTTTTT; cdr3_aa: CASSSTPNTGELFF
v_call: TRBV5-1; clone_size: -; cdr3_length: 17; d_call: -; j_call: TRBJ1-4; cdr3_nt: TGCGCCAGCAGCTTGGTAGGCCAGCCTCGTGTCGATGAAAAACTGTTTTTT; cdr3_aa: CASSLVGQPRVDEKLFF
v_call: TRBV3-1/TRBV3-2; clone_size: -; cdr3_length: 15; d_call: -; j_call: TRBJ2-7; cdr3_nt: TGTGCCAGCAGCCAAGATTCACAGATTCCCTACGAGCAGTACTTC; cdr3_aa: CASSQDSQIPYEQYF
v_call: TRBV5-1; clone_size: -; cdr3_length: 16; d_call: TRBD2; j_call: TRBJ2-5; cdr3_nt: TGCGCCAGCAGGGTGGGACTAGCGGCCAACCAAGAGACCCAGTACTTC; cdr3_aa: CASRVGLAANQETQYF
v_call: TRBV6-5; clone_size: -; cdr3_length: 15; d_call: TRBD1; j_call: TRBJ1-2; cdr3_nt: TGTGCCAGCAGTTACTCGGGGACAGGGAACTATGGCTACACCTTC; cdr3_aa: CASSYSGTGNYGYTF
v_call: TRBV30; clone_size: -; cdr3_length: 18; d_call: -; j_call: TRBJ1-5; cdr3_nt: TGTGCCTGGAGTGTAGCCCCACTTTCCCAGGGAGGGAATCAGCCCCAGCATTTT; cdr3_aa: CAWSVAPLSQGGNQPQHF
v_call: TRBV11-2; clone_size: -; cdr3_length: 12; d_call: -; j_call: TRBJ2-5; cdr3_nt: TGTGCCAGCAGCTTATCTGCAGAGACCCAGTACTTC; cdr3_aa: CASSLSAETQYF
v_call: TRBV7-6; clone_size: -; cdr3_length: 19; d_call: -; j_call: TRBJ2-3; cdr3_nt: TGTGCCAGCAGCTTAGCACTACAGTGGGGCGGGGGCAGCACAGATACGCAGTATTTT; cdr3_aa: CASSLALQWGGGSTDTQYF
v_call: TRBV9; clone_size: -; cdr3_length: 18; d_call: TRBD2; j_call: TRBJ2-3; cdr3_nt: TGTGCCAGCAGCGTAGTTGGACTAGCGGGGGGACCCCAAGATACGCAGTATTTT; cdr3_aa: CASSVVGLAGGPQDTQYF
v_call: TRBV11-3; clone_size: once; cdr3_length: 14; d_call: TRBD1; j_call: TRBJ1-6; cdr3_nt: TGTGCCAGCAGCAGAGACAGGGATAATTCACCCCTCCACTTT; cdr3_aa: CASSRDRDNSPLHF
v_call: TRBV7-2; clone_size: -; cdr3_length: 13; d_call: TRBD1; j_call: TRBJ1-1; cdr3_nt: TGTGCCAGCAGCTGGGACAGGGGCCGGGAAGCTTTCTTT; cdr3_aa: CASSWDRGREAFF
v_call: TRBV19; clone_size: -; cdr3_length: 14; d_call: TRBD1; j_call: TRBJ1-2; cdr3_nt: TGTGCCAGTAGCACGGACAGGGGGTACTATGGCTACACCTTC; cdr3_aa: CASSTDRGYYGYTF
v_call: TRBV6-4; clone_size: -; cdr3_length: 13; d_call: -; j_call: TRBJ1-2; cdr3_nt: TGTGCCAGCAGTGTTGAGGGGGGCCTCGGCTACACCTTC; cdr3_aa: CASSVEGGLGYTF
v_call: TRBV6-5; clone_size: -; cdr3_length: 15; d_call: TRBD2; j_call: TRBJ2-7; cdr3_nt: TGTGCCAGCAGTTACATTAGCGGGACCCTCTACGAGCAGTACTTC; cdr3_aa: CASSYISGTLYEQYF
v_call: TRBV5-1; clone_size: -; cdr3_length: 19; d_call: -; j_call: TRBJ2-3; cdr3_nt: TGCGCCAGCAGCTTGGGAGCGCCCCGGGCGGGGCAAAGGGCAGATACGCAGTATTTT; cdr3_aa: CASSLGAPRAGQRADTQYF
v_call: TRBV7-9; clone_size: -; cdr3_length: 16; d_call: -; j_call: TRBJ2-3; cdr3_nt: TGTGCCAGCAGCTTAGATGGGACGGGGGTCACAGATACGCAGTATTTT; cdr3_aa: CASSLDGTGVTDTQYF
v_call: TRBV7-9; clone_size: -; cdr3_length: 14; d_call: TRBD1; j_call: TRBJ1-2; cdr3_nt: TGTGCCAGCAGCTCGGGACAGGCGACCTATGGCTACACCTTC; cdr3_aa: CASSSGQATYGYTF
v_call: TRBV2; clone_size: -; cdr3_length: 13; d_call: -; j_call: TRBJ2-1; cdr3_nt: TGTGCCAGCCACAGGAGCTCCTACAATGAGCAGTTCTTC; cdr3_aa: CASHRSSYNEQFF
v_call: TRBV7-6; clone_size: -; cdr3_length: 15; d_call: -; j_call: TRBJ1-4; cdr3_nt: TGTGCCAGCAGCTTAATAGGGGGTTCTAATGAAAAACTGTTTTTT; cdr3_aa: CASSLIGGSNEKLFF
v_call: TRBV7-3; clone_size: few; cdr3_length: 13; d_call: -; j_call: TRBJ1-5; cdr3_nt: TGTGCCAGCAGCTTAGGGGATGACCAGCCCCAGCATTTT; cdr3_aa: CASSLGDDQPQHF
v_call: TRBV12-3/TRBV12-4; clone_size: -; cdr3_length: 13; d_call: -; j_call: TRBJ1-1; cdr3_nt: TGTGCCAGCAGTTCCTGGATGAACACTGAAGCTTTCTTT; cdr3_aa: CASSSWMNTEAFF
v_call: TRBV5-1; clone_size: -; cdr3_length: 17; d_call: TRBD1; j_call: TRBJ2-7; cdr3_nt: TGCGCCAGCAGTTTAGAACCTTCCGGGACAGGGGAACACGAGCAGTACTTC; cdr3_aa: CASSLEPSGTGEHEQYF
v_call: TRBV27; clone_size: -; cdr3_length: 17; d_call: TRBD2; j_call: TRBJ2-5; cdr3_nt: TGTGCCAGCAGTTTAAGGACTAGCGGGGAGTACCAAGAGACCCAGTACTTC; cdr3_aa: CASSLRTSGEYQETQYF
v_call: TRBV7-8; clone_size: -; cdr3_length: 13; d_call: -; j_call: TRBJ2-5; cdr3_nt: TGTGCCAGCAGCGTAGGAGGGAGGGAGACCCAGTACTTC; cdr3_aa: CASSVGGRETQYF
v_call: TRBV6-1; clone_size: once; cdr3_length: 17; d_call: -; j_call: TRBJ2-1; cdr3_nt: TGTGCCAGCAGTGAACTAGGAGGGGGCCCACCTTACAATGAGCAGTTCTTC; cdr3_aa: CASSELGGGPPYNEQFF
v_call: TRBV18; clone_size: -; cdr3_length: 14; d_call: -; j_call: TRBJ1-2; cdr3_nt: TGTGCCAGCTCAGGAGGACGGGGAGAAGGAGGCTACACCTTC; cdr3_aa: CASSGGRGEGGYTF
v_call: TRBV3-1/TRBV3-2; clone_size: large; cdr3_length: 16; d_call: -; j_call: TRBJ1-4; cdr3_nt: TGTGCCAGCAGCCCCCGGGCAGGGGCTTCTCGGGAAAAACTGTTTTTT; cdr3_aa: CASSPRAGASREKLFF
v_call: TRBV9; clone_size: -; cdr3_length: 18; d_call: -; j_call: TRBJ2-2; cdr3_nt: TGTGCCAGCAGCGAAAGAAGAGGACGGGTTAAGGACACCGGGGAGCTGTTTTTT; cdr3_aa: CASSERRGRVKDTGELFF
v_call: TRBV6-6; clone_size: -; cdr3_length: 14; d_call: -; j_call: TRBJ2-1; cdr3_nt: TGTGCCAGCAGTTCTAGCGTCTCCTACAATGAGCAGTTCTTC; cdr3_aa: CASSSSVSYNEQFF